In its sample, the clone carrying this TCR beta chain was seen many times. CDR3 length: 16 amino acids. V lost 0 bases, J lost 2 bases, and 5 bases stayed unmatched. Germline loops: CDR1 MNHNY, CDR2 SVGAGI (reference sequence). This record belongs to a study of spatial heterogeneity in lung cancer. About the research overall: Sequences of the beta chain were consistently detected in greater numbers than alpha-chain sequences.

Time point described: sample taken at primary tumor resection. Each CDR3 protein gets one entry after TCRdb re-called the 5' RACE reads with MiXCR. The data contain 75,000 or so distinct CDR3 sequences, roughly 8% of them seen just once; the ten biggest clones take up 6% to 7%. The rearrangement uses TRBV6-6 and TRBJ2-3, with 7 positions matching TRBD1. The sequencing used PBMCs, collected at surgery. The receptor was isolated from a male donor with early-stage non-small cell lung cancer. The CDR3 DNA is TGTGCCAGCAGTTACTCCACAGGGGTCACCACAGATACGCAGTATTTT. As protein: CASSYSTGVTTDTQYF.